The present TCR beta chain was sequenced within a study of blood T cell repertoires in COVID-19. As for the study in general: Collection of acute and convalescent COVID-19 samples took place in the United States, Italy and Spain. T cells, B-cell-depleted T cells, or PBMCs supplied cDNA or gDNA.

The CDR3 spans 18 residues. Authors' methods: Cell counts per sample came from amplifying reference gene primers. The repertoire was sequenced with immunoSEQ multiplex PCR; TCRdb's copy has only in-frame clones and lacks some. V and J calls and clone size are as listed in that table; D and trimming were resolved from the DNA. The sample holds 200,000 to 250,000 clones; roughly 90% are singletons and the top ten take under 7.5%. The receptor was isolated from a man in his sixties who had recovered from COVID-19. The V call is TRBV21-1, the J call TRBJ2-7; TRBD2 is the table's D call and was not checked against the DNA. TRBV21-1 is a documented pseudogene. The sequencing sample was made of peripheral blood. CDR3 residues: CASSKDRSGSPLNYEQYF. The DNA for the CDR3 is TGTGCCAGCAGCAAAGATCGAAGCGGGAGCCCCCTTAACTACGAGCAGTACTTC.